This T cell receptor (beta chain) appears in the sequencing data of a study of OX40 agonist ivuxolimab in advanced cancers. Autoimmune disease history or systemic immunosuppression led to patient exclusion. The table came from immunoSEQ multiplex PCR; TCRdb's copy has only in-frame clones and leaves some out. This sample has approximately 32,000 clones, with around 82% found just once. Sequencing was performed on CD4+ or CD8+ T cells sorted from blood, taken in a trial of the OX40 agonist ivuxolimab. This TCR was sampled from an adult with an advanced solid tumor such as melanoma, head and neck, liver or kidney cancer.

The CDR3 loop is CASSPGPAQGTDTQYF. The CDR3 coding sequence is TGTGCCAGCAGCCCAGGCCCCGCGCAGGGCACAGATACGCAGTATTTT. The J gene is TRBJ2-3, the V gene TRBV7-3; D is unresolved. Germline-derived CDR1 and CDR2 are SGHTA and FQGTGA. V shed 5 bases and J shed 1 base, with 16 bases lying between them. CDR3 length equals 16 residues.